These T cell receptor beta chains were read from a single sample in a study of technical replicates of blood from four donors. Measured with immunoSEQ multiplex PCR; TCRdb has only the in-frame clones, and not every one. Among tens of thousands of clones, about nine tenths were seen once, and the ten largest hold around 0.37%. Sequencing was carried out using T cells isolated from PBMCs. These receptors came from a human donor in good health. The CDR3 runs from the conserved cysteine through the conserved F or W. A D gene is named only where the DNA matches it firmly. Size is stated for part of the rows, as once, few or many counts, or as a class when the clone is expanded.

J gene,D gene,clone size,V gene,CDR3 protein,CDR3 DNA
TRBJ2-7,-,once,TRBV6-1,CASSAGITYEQYF,TGTGCCAGCAGTGCAGGGATTACCTACGAGCAGTACTTC
TRBJ1-4,TRBD1,-,TRBV30,CAWSVHRGRNEKLFF,TGTGCCTGGAGTGTTCACAGGGGGCGCAATGAAAAACTGTTTTTT
TRBJ2-7,TRBD2,-,TRBV4-2,CASSQDQLAGYEQYF,TGTGCCAGCAGCCAAGATCAACTAGCGGGGTACGAGCAGTACTTC
TRBJ1-1,-,-,TRBV5-1,CASSLASGIEAFF,TGCGCCAGCAGCTTGGCCTCGGGAATTGAAGCTTTCTTT
TRBJ2-5,-,-,TRBV13,CASSLGHLQETQYF,TGTGCCAGCAGCTTGGGACACCTCCAAGAGACCCAGTACTTC
TRBJ2-5,TRBD2,-,TRBV11-3,CASSLASSGQQETQYF,TGTGCCAGCAGCTTAGCGTCTAGCGGGCAGCAAGAGACCCAGTACTTC
TRBJ1-2,-,-,TRBV14,CASSRLSGLGYTF,TGTGCCAGCAGCCGACTATCGGGTCTCGGCTACACCTTC
TRBJ1-5,TRBD1,-,TRBV6-1,CASSEQTGGGNQPQHF,TGTGCCAGCAGTGAACAGACAGGGGGCGGAAATCAGCCCCAGCATTTT
TRBJ2-1,TRBD2,once,TRBV7-2,CASSPTLAGDEQFF,TGTGCCAGCAGCCCCACCCTAGCGGGAGACGAGCAGTTCTTC
TRBJ2-3,-,-,TRBV27,CASSLSTGEGTDTQYF,TGTGCCAGCAGTTTATCCACAGGGGAGGGCACAGATACGCAGTATTTT
TRBJ2-7,-,-,TRBV7-9,CASSSTVYEQYF,TGTGCCAGCAGCTCGACAGTTTACGAGCAGTACTTC
TRBJ2-7,TRBD1,-,TRBV5-1,CASSLLTGAHEQYF,TGCGCCAGCAGCTTGCTTACAGGGGCCCACGAGCAGTACTTC
TRBJ2-1,-,-,TRBV27,CASSRFAGYGDEQFF,TGTGCCAGCAGTAGGTTTGCAGGGTATGGTGATGAGCAGTTCTTC
TRBJ2-1,TRBD2,few,TRBV19,CASRGLADHNEQFF,TGTGCCAGTAGGGGACTAGCGGACCACAATGAGCAGTTCTTC
TRBJ2-1,-,-,TRBV7-2,CASSLQVTNSYNEQFF,TGTGCCAGCAGCTTACAAGTTACTAACTCCTACAATGAGCAGTTCTTC
TRBJ1-3,-,-,TRBV19,CASSWAGVGNTIYF,TGTGCCAGTAGTTGGGCAGGGGTCGGAAACACCATATATTTT
TRBJ2-3,-,-,TRBV7-6,CASSTGGPFTDTQYF,TGTGCCAGCAGCACCGGAGGACCGTTCACAGATACGCAGTATTTT
TRBJ2-3,TRBD1,-,TRBV10-1,CASRDRATDTQYF,TGCGCCAGCCGGGACAGGGCCACAGATACGCAGTATTTT
TRBJ2-2,-,-,TRBV4-1,CASSQESTRTEYTGELFF,TGCGCCAGCAGCCAAGAATCGACTCGGACAGAATACACCGGGGAGCTGTTTTTT
TRBJ2-7,TRBD1,once,TRBV10-3,CAISELGQGMDEQYF,TGTGCCATCAGTGAGTTGGGACAGGGAATGGACGAGCAGTACTTC
TRBJ1-1,-,-,TRBV28,CASSQGNTEAFF,TGTGCCAGCAGTCAGGGAAACACTGAAGCTTTCTTT
TRBJ2-2,TRBD2,-,TRBV6-1,CASSELAGGPGELFF,TGTGCCAGCAGTGAACTAGCGGGAGGGCCCGGGGAGCTGTTTTTT
TRBJ2-4,-,-,TRBV19,CASSGIPKNIQYF,TGTGCCAGTAGTGGCATCCCCAAAAACATTCAGTACTTC
TRBJ2-5,-,-,TRBV2,CASRGNRVQETQYF,TGTGCCAGCAGAGGAAACAGGGTCCAAGAGACCCAGTACTTC
TRBJ2-7,-,-,TRBV10-3,CAISESEDTLYEQYF,TGTGCCATCAGTGAGTCAGAGGATACCCTCTACGAGCAGTACTTC
TRBJ2-7,TRBD1,-,TRBV6-5,CASKAGTGPYEQYF,TGTGCCAGCAAAGCCGGGACAGGTCCCTACGAGCAGTACTTC
TRBJ1-5,-,-,TRBV7-6,CASSLEGDQPQHF,TGTGCCAGCAGCTTAGAAGGGGATCAGCCCCAGCATTTT
TRBJ2-7,TRBD2,-,TRBV28,CASRGTSETYEQYF,TGTGCCAGCAGAGGGACTAGCGAGACCTACGAGCAGTACTTC
TRBJ1-5,-,once,TRBV4-1,CASSDDSTNQPQHF,TGCGCCAGCAGCGACGACAGTACGAATCAGCCCCAGCATTTT
TRBJ2-7,-,-,TRBV7-2,CASSLGIKTYEQYF,TGTGCCAGCAGCCTCGGGATCAAAACCTACGAGCAGTACTTC
TRBJ1-3,-,once,TRBV7-2,CASSPRSGGSGNTIYF,TGTGCCAGCAGCCCTAGATCCGGGGGCTCTGGAAACACCATATATTTT
TRBJ2-3,TRBD2,-,TRBV19,CASSIDPSGTITDTQYF,TGTGCCAGTAGTATTGATCCTAGCGGGACTATCACAGATACGCAGTATTTT
TRBJ2-7,TRBD1,-,TRBV9,CASRGQGSHEQYF,TGTGCCAGCCGAGGACAGGGATCCCACGAGCAGTACTTC
TRBJ2-3,TRBD2,-,TRBV7-2,CASILAGASGVGTDTQYF,TGTGCCAGCATCCTGGCCGGGGCTAGCGGGGTAGGGACAGATACGCAGTATTTT
TRBJ1-5,-,-,TRBV12-5,CASGLVGDSNQPQHF,TGTGCTAGTGGTTTGGTCGGGGATAGCAATCAGCCCCAGCATTTT
TRBJ2-1,-,-,TRBV30,CAWSFERFNEQFF,TGTGCCTGGAGTTTTGAGCGGTTCAATGAGCAGTTCTTC
TRBJ1-2,TRBD1,-,TRBV28,CASSLIGQVIANYGYTF,TGTGCCAGCAGTTTAATCGGACAGGTGATAGCTAACTATGGCTACACCTTC
TRBJ1-4,-,-,TRBV5-6,CASSAEEVATNEKLFF,TGTGCCAGCAGCGCAGAGGAGGTTGCAACTAATGAAAAACTGTTTTTT
TRBJ2-7,TRBD1,-,TRBV11-3,CASSQRTGPYEQYF,TGTGCCAGCAGCCAAAGGACAGGCCCCTACGAGCAGTACTTC
TRBJ2-1,-,-,TRBV10-3,CAIGSGLGNEQFF,TGTGCCATCGGTTCCGGCCTAGGCAATGAGCAGTTCTTC
TRBJ1-1,TRBD1,-,TRBV11-1,CASSYGQGGFTEAFF,TGTGCCAGCAGCTATGGACAGGGCGGGTTCACTGAAGCTTTCTTT
TRBJ2-1,TRBD2,-,TRBV7-2,CASSQGTSGDNEQFF,TGTGCCAGCAGCCAAGGGACTAGCGGCGACAATGAGCAGTTCTTC
TRBJ1-5,TRBD1,-,TRBV6-6,CASREQGANLQPQHF,TGTGCCAGCAGAGAACAGGGGGCGAACCTTCAGCCCCAGCATTTT
TRBJ2-1,-,once,TRBV6-5,CASSSGAPLNEQFF,TGTGCCAGCAGTTCGGGAGCGCCCCTAAATGAGCAGTTCTTC
TRBJ1-1,TRBD1,-,TRBV4-1,CASSQQTGYGTEAFF,TGCGCCAGCAGCCAGCAGACAGGGTATGGCACTGAAGCTTTCTTT
TRBJ2-1,-,-,TRBV10-3,CAIRDRVNNEQFF,TGTGCCATCAGGGACAGAGTTAACAATGAGCAGTTCTTC
TRBJ1-2,-,-,TRBV2,CASSEGGYGYTF,TGTGCCAGCAGTGAGGGAGGCTATGGCTACACCTTC
TRBJ1-2,-,-,TRBV10-3,CAISESYTQPPNYGYTF,TGTGCCATCAGTGAGTCGTATACACAACCTCCTAACTATGGCTACACCTTC
TRBJ2-7,-,-,TRBV14,CASSLLRGEMWDEQYF,TGTGCCAGCAGCCTACTCAGGGGGGAGATGTGGGACGAGCAGTACTTC
TRBJ1-5,-,-,TRBV7-9,CASSLGEEGNQPQHF,TGTGCCAGCAGCTTGGGGGAGGAAGGCAATCAGCCCCAGCATTTT
TRBJ2-3,-,-,TRBV5-1,CASSPSQVDTQYF,TGCGCCAGCAGCCCCTCCCAGGTCGATACGCAGTATTTT
TRBJ2-3,TRBD1,-,TRBV19,CASRQGDTQYF,TGTGCCAGTAGACAGGGGGATACGCAGTATTTT
TRBJ1-1,-,-,TRBV6-6,CASIRDFEAFF,TGTGCCAGTATCCGGGATTTTGAAGCTTTCTTT
TRBJ2-7,TRBD2,few,TRBV7-9,CASSAIAGYEQYF,TGTGCCAGCAGCGCTATAGCGGGATACGAGCAGTACTTC
TRBJ1-2,TRBD1,-,TRBV5-1,CASSLGQGSLLDGYTF,TGCGCCAGCAGTCTGGGACAGGGTAGTTTATTGGATGGCTACACCTTC
TRBJ2-3,-,once,TRBV28,CASSPRTISDTQYF,TGTGCCAGCAGCCCTCGGACTATCTCAGATACGCAGTATTTT
TRBJ1-1,TRBD1,-,TRBV7-9,CASSRQGGTEAFF,TGTGCCAGCAGCCGACAGGGTGGCACTGAAGCTTTCTTT